This TCR beta chain is drawn from a study of blood T cell repertoires in COVID-19. Profiled with immunoSEQ multiplex PCR; TCRdb holds only in-frame clones, not every one. The data contain around 55,000 clones, over 80% of them singletons. V was pared by 4 bases and J by 2 bases, with 14 bases between. Germline V gene sequence: CDR1 LGHDT, CDR2 YNNKEL (reference sequence). This CDR3 is 15 amino acids long. The sequence was obtained from a man aged 60 to 69 with acute or convalescent COVID-19. The sequencing input was peripheral blood. This sequence joins TRBV3-1 (or the pseudogene TRBV3-2) and TRBJ1-2; D gene uncertain. CDR3 bases: TGTGCCAGCAGCCGATTTCATACAGAGAACTATGGCTACACCTTC. Translation: CASSRFHTENYGYTF.